Presented here are 29 T cell receptor beta chains from one specimen sequenced in a study of T cells in localized non-small cell lung cancer (TCRdb year 2020). Library generation was performed with the immunoSEQ multiplex PCR assay. Here the immuneACCESS table is served through TCRdb, limited to in-frame sequences with V and J called. Missing clones are a known gap in these copies; in checked studies unresolved V genes cover under half, and the rest lacks a known reason. This sample is represented by approximately 63,000 clones; approximately 90% of them were singletons. Of the sample, approximately 22% is held by the ten largest clones. Sample: peripheral blood, taken before any cancer treatment. These receptors were obtained from a man aged 40 to 70 with stage I squamous cell lung carcinoma.

The V call is TRBV27, the J call TRBJ2-1; 12 bases are shared with TRBD2. There are 15 residues in the CDR3. The junction had 3 bases not matched to a gene; V was cut back by 5 bases and J by 4 bases. Germline CDR1 and CDR2: MNHEY and SMNVEV (reference sequence). DNA of the CDR3: TGTGCCAGCAGTGGGGGACTAGCGGGTTACAATGAGCAGTTCTTC. Its protein is CASSGGLAGYNEQFF.

The chain links TRBV10-3 to TRBJ2-3; D is perhaps TRBD2 (5 bases). Germline CDR1 and CDR2: ENHRY and SYGVKD. V was trimmed by 6 bases and J by 3 bases, leaving 13 bases between them. The CDR3 extends over 14 amino acids. Here the CDR3 reads CAIRSGTITDTQYF. CDR3 DNA: TGTGCCATCAGGAGCGGAACCATTACAGATACGCAGTATTTT.

The table lists this clone with a count of one. This chain connects TRBV7-9 to TRBJ2-2; 9 bases match TRBD2. The junction had 7 bases not matched to a gene; V was cut back by 5 bases and J by 6 bases. Germline loops: CDR1 SEHNR, CDR2 FQNEAQ (reference sequence). The CDR3 is made up of 15 amino acids. CDR3 loop: CASSRLAGNAGELFF. The CDR3 DNA is TGTGCCAGCAGCCGCCTAGCGGGAAACGCCGGGGAGCTGTTTTTT.

V and J are TRBV4-2 and TRBJ2-7; a possible D gene is TRBD2 (5 bases). This CDR3 is 18 amino acids long. The V end lost 0 bases, the J end lost 0 bases, and 18 bases lay between the germline ends. The germline gives CDR1 LGHNA, CDR2 YNFKEQ. For the CDR3, the DNA is TGTGCCAGCAGCCAAGAATCGTCGAGGGAACTAAGCTCCTACGAGCAGTACTTC. Amino acid sequence: CASSQESSRELSSYEQYF.

The gene calls are TRBV19 and TRBJ2-6; 9 bases map to TRBD1. From germline, CDR1 is LNHDA and CDR2 SQIVND (reference sequence). Trimming at V came to 8 bases and at J to 1 base, leaving 6 bases not matched to a gene. The CDR3 is 16 residues long. CDR3 sequence reads: CASGTGRPSGANVLTF. The CDR3 nucleotides are TGTGCCAGTGGGACAGGGCGCCCGTCTGGGGCCAACGTCCTGACTTTC.

The count of this clone is one. The chain employs TRBV5-6 and TRBJ2-1, with D possibly being TRBD1 (6 bases). Trimming left V 7 bases short and J 10 bases short, with 18 bases between. CDR3 length: 13 residues. From germline, CDR1 is SGHDT and CDR2 YYEEEE. The CDR3 here is CASVTPGGWEQFF. CDR3 in DNA: TGTGCCAGCGTAACCCCTGGGGGCTGGGAGCAGTTCTTC.

The gene calls are TRBV25-1 and TRBJ2-1; 15 nucleotides line up with TRBD2. Germline V lookup: CDR1 MGHDK, CDR2 SYGVNS. This CDR3 region has 16 residues. The J segment lost 8 bases and the V segment lost 4 bases, leaving 6 bases of the junction unmatched. This CDR3 is CASSGVGTSGRYEQFF. The DNA of the CDR3 is TGTGCCAGCAGTGGGGTAGGGACTAGCGGGAGGTATGAGCAGTTCTTC.

The chain joins TRBV7-2 to TRBJ1-5; no clear D gene. The V gene lost 1 base and the J gene lost 4 bases, with 11 bases spanning the gap. Germline V gives CDR1 SGHTA, CDR2 FQGNSA. The CDR3 sequence is 15 residues long. Here the CDR3 reads CASSLVAGLNQPQHF. Written as DNA, the CDR3 is TGTGCCAGCAGCTTAGTGGCAGGACTAAATCAGCCCCAGCATTTT.

V is TRBV30 and J is TRBJ2-1, with TRBD2 matching over 8 bases. Germline trimming cut 7 bases from V and 3 bases from J; bases unmatched to any gene: 8. The CDR3 spans 14 residues. Germline V gene data show CDR1 as GTSNPN and CDR2 as SVGIG (reference sequence). The CDR3 is CALDRAGGYNEQFF. In nucleotides, the CDR3 is TGTGCCTTGGATCGGGCGGGAGGCTACAATGAGCAGTTCTTC. Using reference TRBV30 and TRBJ2-1 for the parts outside the CDR3, the full variable domain is SQTIHQWPATLVQPVGSPLSLECTVEGTSNPNLYWYRQAAGRGLQLLFYSVGIGQISSEVPQNLSASRPQDRQFILSSKKLLLSDSGFYLCALDRAGGYNEQFFGPGTRLTVL.

V is TRBV28 and J is TRBJ2-7; 7 nucleotides agree with TRBD2. V lost 5 bases and J lost 6; bases outside the gene matches: 13. Germline-derived CDR1 and CDR2 are MDHEN and SYDVKM. This CDR3 has 15 residues. The CDR3 nucleotides are TGTGCCAGCAGTCTAGGACGGGGGGTTTACGGCGAGCAGTACTTC. It is translated as CASSLGRGVYGEQYF.

This sequence joins TRBV28 and TRBJ1-4; 9 nucleotides line up with TRBD1. Germline loops: CDR1 MDHEN, CDR2 SYDVKM. The CDR3 has 17 amino acids. V gave up 6 bases and J gave up 8 bases; unmatched junction bases: 16. The CDR3: CASSPYAVGQGGEKLFF. The CDR3 DNA reads TGTGCCAGCAGCCCATACGCGGTGGGACAGGGAGGCGAAAAACTGTTTTTT.

The chain joins TRBV5-5 to TRBJ2-4; 9 bases map to TRBD1. CDR3 length equals 20 residues. Germline-derived CDR1 and CDR2 are SGHKS and YYEKEE (reference sequence). J lost 1 base, V lost 1 base, and 15 bases had no gene match. Here the CDR3 DNA reads TGTGCCAGCAGCTTGTCTCTCGGGACAGGGTTTGATCTCGCCAAAAACATTCAGTACTTC. Its translation is CASSLSLGTGFDLAKNIQYF.

J is TRBJ2-5 and V is TRBV5-1; 7 bases are shared with TRBD1. Germline CDR1 and CDR2: SGHRS and YFSETQ. This CDR3 has 14 residues. J gave up 5 bases and V 4 bases, and 8 bases lay outside the gene matches. The CDR3 nucleotides are TGCGCCAGCAGCCCTACAGGGGACGGGGAGACCCAGTACTTC. Translation: CASSPTGDGETQYF.

This clone was counted between two and nine times. This chain uses TRBV7-9 with TRBJ1-1; D call uncertain. Trimming removed 6 bases at V and 4 bases at J, with 12 bases between. This CDR3 has 13 residues. Germline V CDR1 and CDR2: SEHNR, FQNEAQ (reference sequence). The DNA for the CDR3 is TGTGCCAGCAGGTCCATTGGGAGCACTGAAGCTTTCTTT. It translates to CASRSIGSTEAFF.

The rearrangement links TRBV11-3 to TRBJ1-1, with D unclear. V lost 3 bases to trimming and J lost 0 bases, with 5 bases between them. The germline V gene encodes CDR1 SGHNT and CDR2 YENEEA. The CDR3 contains 13 residues. The CDR3 region is CASSFRLNTEAFF. The CDR3 DNA follows: TGTGCCAGCAGCTTCAGGTTGAACACTGAAGCTTTCTTT.

V gene TRBV5-1 combines with J gene TRBJ2-3, with D tentatively TRBD2 (5 bases). Germline CDR1 is SGHRS and CDR2 is YFSETQ. The CDR3 is 16 amino acids. The ends were cut back, 0 bases at V and 0 bases at J, with 11 bases in the middle. CDR3 region: CASSLGSGTSTDTQYF. CDR3 coding DNA: TGCGCCAGCAGCTTGGGGAGCGGAACTAGCACAGATACGCAGTATTTT.

The genes are TRBV7-2 and TRBJ1-2; D remains unclear. Between the trimmed V and J ends, which lost 0 bases and 7 bases, there was a span of 9 bases. Germline CDR1 SGHTA, CDR2 FQGNSA. The CDR3 spans 13 residues. The CDR3 reads CASSLAGSGGYTF. The DNA for the CDR3 is TGTGCCAGCAGCTTAGCCGGGTCTGGTGGCTACACCTTC.

The V call is TRBV7-9, the J call TRBJ1-2; perhaps TRBD1 as D (6 bases). With 5 bases removed from V and 2 bases from J, the gap between germline ends came to 9 bases. Per the germline V gene, CDR1 is SEHNR and CDR2 is FQNEAQ (reference sequence). CDR3 length: 13 amino acids. DNA for the CDR3: TGTGCCAGCAGCACAGGACAGAACTATGGCTACACCTTC. Its translation: CASSTGQNYGYTF.

The V and J genes are TRBV7-2 and TRBJ1-5; no definite D call. In germline, CDR1 is SGHTA, CDR2 FQGNSA. CDR3 length equals 13 residues. Deletions cut 2 bases from V and 4 bases from J, with 6 bases between. The CDR3: CASSLMGNQPQHF. CDR3 bases: TGTGCCAGCAGCTTAATGGGGAATCAGCCCCAGCATTTT. Complete variable domain (other parts from reference TRBV7-2 and TRBJ1-5): GAGVSQSPSNKVTEKGKDVELRCDPISGHTALYWYRQSLGQGLEFLIYFQGNSAPDKSGLPSDRFSAERTGGSVSTLTIQRTQQEDSAVYLCASSLMGNQPQHFGDGTRLSIL.

CDR3 bases: TGTGCCAGCAGCTGGGGACTAGCGGGAGGAGAGACCCAGTACTTC. Translating it yields CASSWGLAGGETQYF. The J gene is TRBJ2-5, the V gene TRBV11-2, with 15 bases matching TRBD2. The V gene end was trimmed by 4 bases and the J gene end by 4 bases; junction bases not matched to a gene: 1. The CDR3 length is 15 residues. CDR1 is SGHAT, CDR2 FQNNGV, per germline. The full variable domain, completed using reference TRBV11-2 and TRBJ2-5, is EAGVAQSPRYKIIEKRQSVAFWCNPISGHATLYWYQQILGQGPKLLIQFQNNGVVDDSQLPKDRFSAERLKGVDSTLKIQPAKLEDSAVYLCASSWGLAGGETQYFGPGTRLLVL.

This chain links TRBV7-2 with TRBJ2-7, with TRBD1 as a possible D gene (5 bases). Germline V gene lookup returns CDR1 SGHTA and CDR2 FQGNSA. V lost 1 base and J lost 3, with 10 bases in between. The CDR3 is 14 amino acids. The CDR3 loop is CASSLDRGNYEQYF. CDR3 DNA: TGTGCCAGCAGCTTAGATAGGGGAAACTACGAGCAGTACTTC.

This clone has only one observation. This chain uses TRBV5-1 with TRBJ2-5, with D perhaps TRBD1 (6 bases). V lost 2 bases and J 7 bases, leaving 6 bases between the germline ends. This CDR3 is 11 amino acids long. CDR1 is SGHRS, CDR2 YFSETQ, per germline. CDR3 protein: CASSLGGTQYF. The CDR3 coding sequence is TGCGCCAGCAGCTTAGGGGGGACCCAGTACTTC.

This sequence joins TRBV7-3 and TRBJ2-3; D perhaps matches TRBD1 (6 bases). Trimming removed 1 base at V and 0 bases at J, with 8 bases between. The CDR3 contains 15 residues. Germline assignment: CDR1 SGHTA and CDR2 FQGTGA. The CDR3 protein is CASSLMQGSTDTQYF. DNA for the CDR3: TGTGCCAGCAGCTTAATGCAGGGGAGCACAGATACGCAGTATTTT. The full variable domain, completed using reference TRBV7-3 and TRBJ2-3, is GAGVSQTPSNKVTEKGKYVELRCDPISGHTALYWYRQSLGQGPEFLIYFQGTGAADDSGLPNDRFFAVRPEGSVSTLKIQRTERGDSAVYLCASSLMQGSTDTQYFGPGTRLTVL.

This clone was picked up a small number of times. The sample has other DNA sequences that encode this CDR3 too. The genes are TRBV7-2 and TRBJ2-7, with D hard to call. The CDR3 is made up of 13 amino acids. Germline CDR1 reads SGHTA; CDR2 reads FQGNSA. Trimming took 0 bases from V and 0 from J, leaving 3 bases between them. CDR3 sequence (DNA): TGTGCCAGCAGCTTAGCGAGCTCCTACGAGCAGTACTTC. As protein: CASSLASSYEQYF.

The rearrangement links TRBV15 to TRBJ1-5, with unresolved D. V was trimmed by 2 bases and J by 4 bases, leaving 3 bases between them. Germline CDR1 LNHNV, CDR2 YYDKDF (reference sequence). The CDR3 is 12 residues long. CDR3 loop: CATSRRNQPQHF. The CDR3 bases are TGTGCCACCAGCAGACGAAATCAGCCCCAGCATTTT.

In nucleotides, the CDR3 is TGTGCCAGCCTCCGGGGGGCGGGAGCCGGCGAGCAGTACTTC. This codes for CASLRGAGAGEQYF. V usage is TRBV7-9 and J usage is TRBJ2-7; D might be TRBD2 (7 bases). The germline V gene encodes CDR1 SEHNR and CDR2 FQNEAQ (reference sequence). This CDR3 region has 14 residues. Trimming stripped 8 bases from V and 6 bases from J, with 20 bases between.

Here the CDR3 DNA reads TGTGCCAGCAGCTTAGAGGGGGCCGGCTCTGGAAACACCATATATTTT. Amino acids: CASSLEGAGSGNTIYF. The J gene is TRBJ1-3, the V gene TRBV11-2; maybe TRBD1 (6 bases). The germline V gene has CDR1 SGHAT and CDR2 FQNNGV. V shed 0 bases and J shed 0 bases, with 9 bases lying between them. The CDR3 has 16 amino acids. Supplemented by reference TRBV11-2 and TRBJ1-3, the full variable domain reads EAGVAQSPRYKIIEKRQSVAFWCNPISGHATLYWYQQILGQGPKLLIQFQNNGVVDDSQLPKDRFSAERLKGVDSTLKIQPAKLEDSAVYLCASSLEGAGSGNTIYFGEGSWLTVV.

This chain links TRBV7-3 with TRBJ2-5; 13 positions agree with TRBD2. From germline, CDR1 is SGHTA and CDR2 FQGTGA. This CDR3 has 16 residues. Trimming took 5 bases from V and 0 from J; bases not matched to a gene: 3. The CDR3 loop is CASSPTSGRYQETQYF. Written as DNA, the CDR3 is TGTGCCAGCAGCCCGACTAGCGGGAGGTACCAAGAGACCCAGTACTTC.

This clone showed up just once. V is TRBV7-3 and J is TRBJ1-5, with TRBD1 as a possible D gene (5 bases). Trimming removed 2 bases at V and 1 base at J, with 9 bases between. The CDR3 sequence is 15 residues long. CDR1 is SGHTA, CDR2 FQGTGA, per germline. The CDR3 reads CASSLGPGSNQPQHF. CDR3 DNA: TGTGCCAGCAGCTTAGGTCCAGGGAGCAATCAGCCCCAGCATTTT.